This T cell receptor (beta chain) derives from a study of OX40 agonist ivuxolimab in advanced cancers. Overall study: Patients in dose escalation had liver, melanoma, kidney or head and neck cancers. Three patients showed partial responses: one hepatocellular carcinoma and two cutaneous melanoma cases. Treatment received earlier with anti-PD-1, anti-PD-L1 or anti-CTLA-4 agents was allowed, and roughly 40% had some.

At baseline, cycle 4 day 1, and cycle 7 day 1, blood was sampled. Only in-frame clones appear in the TCRdb table, and some are missing; sequencing was by immunoSEQ multiplex PCR. The sample contains under 85,000 clones, around nine tenths of which appear only once. This clone was observed a handful of times. Germline V gene data show CDR1 as MGHRA and CDR2 as YSYEKL. The CDR3 length is 13 residues. Trimming took 0 bases from V and 6 from J, leaving 8 bases between them. This sequence was found in an adult with an advanced solid tumor such as melanoma, head and neck, liver or kidney cancer. This material consisted of CD4+ or CD8+ T cells sorted from blood, taken in a trial of the OX40 agonist ivuxolimab. The J gene is TRBJ1-1, the V gene TRBV4-1; D remains ambiguous. CDR3 sequence reads: CASSQEPGPEAFF. In DNA, the CDR3 is TGCGCCAGCAGCCAAGAACCAGGACCTGAAGCTTTCTTT.